Described below is a single T cell receptor beta chain sequence and its context. What this receptor recognizes is not known. The input lacks base qualities; no much larger clone sits a single base away. TCRbeta CDR3 regions were amplified from genomic DNA by means of the immunoSEQ Assay, a bias-controlled multiplex PCR. In the authors' own workflow: Within the assay, amplification of reference gene primers was used to estimate how many nucleated cells each sample contained. To quantify the absolute abundance of each unique TCRbeta CDR3 rearrangement, sequence reads were collapsed and filtered. For each sample, productive Simpson clonality was calculated as the square root of Simpson's diversity index across productive rearrangements. What TCRdb holds here is the immuneACCESS table cut down to in-frame rearrangements. Part of the clones is not present; checked against another copy, under half of the missing clones reflect an unresolved V gene, and the others are unexplained. The V and J calls and clone size are taken from that table; D and trimming were inferred from the DNA. This sample comprises about 40,000 clones, 90% to 95% of them detected only once. The ten most abundant clones make up less than 20% of the sample.

The collaborating institutions used their own protocols to collect whole blood in K2EDTA tubes. For TCRbeta analysis, collaborator samples were shipped as frozen whole blood, as isolated PBMCs, or as DNA extracted from either sample type. V is pared back by 7 bases and J by 2 bases, with 12 bases lying between the germline termini. CDR1 and CDR2, per the germline V gene, are MDHEN and SYDVKM. CDR3 length: 15 amino acids, cysteine to phenylalanine. The read is trimmed to its CDR3 DNA, 45 bases read in frame from base 1. The data derive from a study of blood T cell repertoires in COVID-19 (dated by TCRdb to the early 2020s). Regarding the study in general: Collaborator samples came from the United States, Italy and Spain and covered acute and convalescent phases of COVID-19. The material from the prospective study consisted of cDNA or gDNA derived from T cells, B-cell-depleted T cells, or PBMCs. Deeply sampled blood TCRbeta repertoires from subjects exposed to, actively infected with, or recovered from COVID-19 were included in the dataset. The repertoires were released in a freely available public database meant as a resource for research on the immune response to SARS-CoV-2. The samples were drawn from two sources: the first 160 participants of the ongoing ImmuneRACE study, and 1,000 to 1,500 subjects contributed by 6 global collaborators. Nearly every sample came with metadata listing a de-identified subject ID, COVID-19 status, age in years and sex. Where available, HLA class I and class II types were taken from metadata supplied by the sample provider and were not determined by assay-based typing. General findings and caveats noted by the study authors: The quantity of clinical and demographic metadata differed by source and by participant and was supplied without curation.

Recombination connected TRBV28 to TRBJ2-6; matching of 6 bases hints at TRBD2 as the D gene. The sequence was obtained from a woman younger than 45 in a cohort sampled during active COVID-19. The sequencing sample was made of peripheral blood. The CDR3 amino acid sequence is: CASTKGGAGANVLTF. The DNA sequence is TGTGCCAGCACCAAAGGCGGGGCTGGGGCCAACGTCCTGACTTTC.